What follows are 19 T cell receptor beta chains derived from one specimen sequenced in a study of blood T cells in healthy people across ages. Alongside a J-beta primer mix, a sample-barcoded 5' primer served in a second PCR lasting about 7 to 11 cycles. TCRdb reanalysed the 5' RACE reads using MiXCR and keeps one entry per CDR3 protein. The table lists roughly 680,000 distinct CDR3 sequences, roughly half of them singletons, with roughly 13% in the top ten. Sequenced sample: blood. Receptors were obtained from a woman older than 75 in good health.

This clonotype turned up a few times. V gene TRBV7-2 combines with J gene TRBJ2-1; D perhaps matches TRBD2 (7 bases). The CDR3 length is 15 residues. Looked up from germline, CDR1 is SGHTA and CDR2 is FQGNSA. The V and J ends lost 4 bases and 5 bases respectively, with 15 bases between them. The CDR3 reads CASSYREGGDNEQFF. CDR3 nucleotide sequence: TGTGCCAGCAGCTACCGCGAAGGGGGGGACAATGAGCAGTTCTTC.

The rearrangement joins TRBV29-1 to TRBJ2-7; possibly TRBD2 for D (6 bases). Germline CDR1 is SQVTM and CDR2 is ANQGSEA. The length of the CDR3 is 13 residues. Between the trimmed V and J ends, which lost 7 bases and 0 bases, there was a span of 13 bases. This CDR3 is CSARGANSYEQYF. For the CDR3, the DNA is TGCAGCGCACGCGGGGCCAACTCCTACGAGCAGTACTTC.

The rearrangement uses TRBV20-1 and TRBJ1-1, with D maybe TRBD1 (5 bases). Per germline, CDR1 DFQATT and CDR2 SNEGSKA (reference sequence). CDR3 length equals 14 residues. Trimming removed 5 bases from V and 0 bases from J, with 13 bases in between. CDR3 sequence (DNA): TGCAGTGCTCCCGCAGGGTGGGTGAACACTGAAGCTTTCTTT. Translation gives CSAPAGWVNTEAFF.

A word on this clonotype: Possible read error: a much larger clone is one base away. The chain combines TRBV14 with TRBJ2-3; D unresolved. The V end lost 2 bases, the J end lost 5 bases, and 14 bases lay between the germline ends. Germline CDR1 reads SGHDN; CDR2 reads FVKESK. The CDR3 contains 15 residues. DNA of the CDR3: TGTGCCAGCAGCCAAACCAAGCTCGCCATAGATACGCAGTATTTT. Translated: CASSQTKLAIDTQYF.

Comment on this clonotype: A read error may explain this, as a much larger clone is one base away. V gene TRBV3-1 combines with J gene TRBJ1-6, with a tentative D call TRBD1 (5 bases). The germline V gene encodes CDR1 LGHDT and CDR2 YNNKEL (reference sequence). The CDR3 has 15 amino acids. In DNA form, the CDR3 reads TGTGCCAGCAGCCAAGTATCCGGACCTGGGGCACCCCCCCACTTT. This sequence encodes CASSQVSGPGAPPHF.

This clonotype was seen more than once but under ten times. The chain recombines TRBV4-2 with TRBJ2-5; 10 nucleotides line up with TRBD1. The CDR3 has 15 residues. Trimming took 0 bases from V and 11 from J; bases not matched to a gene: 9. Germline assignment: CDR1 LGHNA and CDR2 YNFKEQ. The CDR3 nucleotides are TGTGCCAGCAGCCAAGATCCAGGGACAGGGGCTGAGCAGTACTTC. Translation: CASSQDPGTGAEQYF.

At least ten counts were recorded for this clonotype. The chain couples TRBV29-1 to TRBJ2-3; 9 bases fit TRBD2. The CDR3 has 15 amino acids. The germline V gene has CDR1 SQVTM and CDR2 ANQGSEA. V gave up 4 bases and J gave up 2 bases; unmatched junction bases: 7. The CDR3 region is CSVAGTSLLTDTQYF. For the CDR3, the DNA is TGCAGCGTTGCCGGGACTAGCCTCCTCACAGATACGCAGTATTTT.

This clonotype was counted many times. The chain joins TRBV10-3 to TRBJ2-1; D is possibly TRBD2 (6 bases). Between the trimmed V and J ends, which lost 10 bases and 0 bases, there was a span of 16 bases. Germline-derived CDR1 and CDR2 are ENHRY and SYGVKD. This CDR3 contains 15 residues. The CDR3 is CATSNTGVSYNEQFF. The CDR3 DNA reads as TGTGCCACCTCGAACACGGGGGTCTCCTACAATGAGCAGTTCTTC.

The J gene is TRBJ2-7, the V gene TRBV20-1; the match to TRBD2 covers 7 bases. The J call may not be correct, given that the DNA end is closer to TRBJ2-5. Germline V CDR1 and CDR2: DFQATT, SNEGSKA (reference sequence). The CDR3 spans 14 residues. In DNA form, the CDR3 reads TGCAGTGCTAGAAGGACTAGTCCAGGAGAGACCCAGTACTTC. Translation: CSARRTSPGETQYF.

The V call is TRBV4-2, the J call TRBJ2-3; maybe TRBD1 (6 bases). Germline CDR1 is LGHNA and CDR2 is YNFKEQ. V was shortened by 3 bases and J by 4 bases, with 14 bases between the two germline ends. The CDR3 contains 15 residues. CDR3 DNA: TGTGCCAGCAGCCAGCTGACAGGTGTGGCAGATACGCAGTATTTT. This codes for CASSQLTGVADTQYF.

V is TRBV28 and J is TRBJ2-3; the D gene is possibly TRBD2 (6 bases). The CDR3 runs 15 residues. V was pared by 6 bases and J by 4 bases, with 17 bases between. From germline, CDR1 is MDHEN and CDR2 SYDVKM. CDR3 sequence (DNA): TGTGCCAGCAGCTCTCCCCGGGAGTCCGCAGATACGCAGTATTTT. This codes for CASSSPRESADTQYF.

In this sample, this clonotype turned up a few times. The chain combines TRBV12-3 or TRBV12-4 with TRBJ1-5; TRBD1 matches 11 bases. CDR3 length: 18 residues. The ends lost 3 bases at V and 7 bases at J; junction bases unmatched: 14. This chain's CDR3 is CASSFATGTGGFYQPQHF. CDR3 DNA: TGTGCCAGCAGTTTCGCGACCGGGACAGGGGGTTTCTACCAGCCCCAGCATTTT.

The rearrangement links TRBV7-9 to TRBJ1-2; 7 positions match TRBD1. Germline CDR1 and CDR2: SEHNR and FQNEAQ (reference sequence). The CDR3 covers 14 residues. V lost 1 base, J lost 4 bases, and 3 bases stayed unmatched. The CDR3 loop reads CASSLGDSFYGYTF. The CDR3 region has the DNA TGTGCCAGCAGCTTAGGGGACAGCTTCTATGGCTACACCTTC.

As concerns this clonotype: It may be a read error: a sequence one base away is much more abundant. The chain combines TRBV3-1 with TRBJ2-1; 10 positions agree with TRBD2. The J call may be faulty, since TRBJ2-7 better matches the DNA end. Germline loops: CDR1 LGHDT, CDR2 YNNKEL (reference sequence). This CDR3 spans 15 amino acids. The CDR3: CASSPRAGGYNEQYF. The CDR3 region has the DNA TGTGCCAGCAGCCCCCGAGCGGGGGGGTACAATGAGCAGTACTTC.

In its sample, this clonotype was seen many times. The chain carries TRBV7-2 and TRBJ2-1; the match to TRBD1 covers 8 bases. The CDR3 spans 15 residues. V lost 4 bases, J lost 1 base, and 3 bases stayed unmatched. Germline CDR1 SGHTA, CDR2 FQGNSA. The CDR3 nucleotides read TGTGCCAGCAGCTCCGGACAGGGATCCTACAATGAGCAGTTCTTC. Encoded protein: CASSSGQGSYNEQFF.

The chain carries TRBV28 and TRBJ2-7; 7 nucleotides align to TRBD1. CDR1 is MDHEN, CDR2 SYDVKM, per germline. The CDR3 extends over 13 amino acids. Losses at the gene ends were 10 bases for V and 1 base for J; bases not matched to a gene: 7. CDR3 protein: CATGDSGSYEQYF. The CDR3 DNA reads TGTGCCACCGGGGACAGCGGATCCTACGAGCAGTACTTC.

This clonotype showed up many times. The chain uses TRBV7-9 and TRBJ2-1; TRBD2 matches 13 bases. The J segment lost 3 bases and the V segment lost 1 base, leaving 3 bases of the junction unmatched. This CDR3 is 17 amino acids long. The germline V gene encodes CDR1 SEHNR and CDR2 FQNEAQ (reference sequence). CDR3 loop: CASSLEGLAGFYNEQFF. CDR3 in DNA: TGTGCCAGCAGCTTAGAGGGACTAGCGGGATTCTACAATGAGCAGTTCTTC. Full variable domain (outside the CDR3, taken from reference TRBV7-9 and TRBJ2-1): DTGVSQNPRHKITKRGQNVTFRCDPISEHNRLYWYRQTLGQGPEFLTYFQNEAQLEKSRLLSDRFSAERPKGSFSTLEIQRTEQGDSAMYLCASSLEGLAGFYNEQFFGPGTRLTVL.

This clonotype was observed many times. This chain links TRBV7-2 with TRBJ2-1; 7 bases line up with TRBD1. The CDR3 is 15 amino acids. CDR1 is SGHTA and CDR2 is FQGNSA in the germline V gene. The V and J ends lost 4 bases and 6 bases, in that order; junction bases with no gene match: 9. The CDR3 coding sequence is TGTGCCAGCAGCTCCCGGGACAGAAGTACCAATGAGCAGTTCTTC. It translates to CASSSRDRSTNEQFF.

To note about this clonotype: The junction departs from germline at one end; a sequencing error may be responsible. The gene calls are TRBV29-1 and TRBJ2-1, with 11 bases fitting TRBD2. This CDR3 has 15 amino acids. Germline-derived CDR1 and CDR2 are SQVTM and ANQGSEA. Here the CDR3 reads CSVKGGTSGYSEQFF. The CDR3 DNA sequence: TGCAGCGTTAAAGGCGGGACTAGCGGCTACAGTGAGCAGTTCTTC.